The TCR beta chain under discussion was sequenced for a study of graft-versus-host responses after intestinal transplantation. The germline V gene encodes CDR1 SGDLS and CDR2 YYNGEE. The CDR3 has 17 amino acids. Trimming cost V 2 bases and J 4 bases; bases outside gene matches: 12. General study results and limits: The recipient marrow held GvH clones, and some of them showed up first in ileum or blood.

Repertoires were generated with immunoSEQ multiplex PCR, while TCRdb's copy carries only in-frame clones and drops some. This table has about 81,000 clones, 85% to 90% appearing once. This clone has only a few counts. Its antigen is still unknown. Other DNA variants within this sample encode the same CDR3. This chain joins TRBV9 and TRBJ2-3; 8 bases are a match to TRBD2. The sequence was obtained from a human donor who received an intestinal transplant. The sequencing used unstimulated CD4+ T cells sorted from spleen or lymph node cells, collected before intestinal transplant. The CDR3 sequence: CASSVDPPGLVADTQYF. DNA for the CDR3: TGTGCCAGCAGCGTTGATCCTCCGGGACTAGTTGCAGATACGCAGTATTTT.